This T cell receptor beta chain comes out of a study of PD-1 blockade in classical Hodgkin lymphoma. Overall study: Patients in the cohort were put on intravenous nivolumab, 3 mg/kg every 2 weeks. Findings and caveats of the study: Reported findings placed baseline TCR diversity lower in newly diagnosed patients (compared with healthy donors).

This CDR3 spans 15 amino acids. J gave up 9 bases and V 6 bases, and 8 bases lay outside the gene matches. Germline V gives CDR1 MNHEY, CDR2 SMNVEV (reference sequence). All trial patients relapsed after autologous stem cell transplantation. A note on this clone: Its antigen is currently unknown.

Some clones are missing from TCRdb's copy, which holds only in-frame ones; the method was immunoSEQ multiplex PCR. The data contain 14,000 or so clones, 83% of them singletons. Sequences were derived from peripheral blood mononuclear cells (PBMCs), sampled at baseline. This receptor was obtained from a human donor with classical Hodgkin lymphoma. The V call is TRBV27, the J call TRBJ1-6; 10 nucleotides align to TRBD1. CDR3 sequence: CASSPRDRGSSPLHF. DNA for the CDR3: TGTGCCAGCAGCCCCCGGGACAGGGGATCTTCACCCCTCCACTTT.